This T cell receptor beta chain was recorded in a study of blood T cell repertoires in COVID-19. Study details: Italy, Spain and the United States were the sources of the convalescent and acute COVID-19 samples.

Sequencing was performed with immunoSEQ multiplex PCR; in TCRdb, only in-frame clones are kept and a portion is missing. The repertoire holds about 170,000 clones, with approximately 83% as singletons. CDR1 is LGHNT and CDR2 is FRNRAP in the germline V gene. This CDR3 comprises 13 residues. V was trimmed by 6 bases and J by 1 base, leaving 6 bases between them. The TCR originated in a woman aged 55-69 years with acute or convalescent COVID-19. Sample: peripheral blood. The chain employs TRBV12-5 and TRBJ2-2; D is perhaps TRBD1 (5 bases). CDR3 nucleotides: TGTGCTAGTGGGCAGGGGAACACCGGGGAGCTGTTTTTT. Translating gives CASGQGNTGELFF.